This T cell receptor (beta chain) is from a study of human CD8 memory T cell subsets. Production of TCR beta libraries used UMI-labeled 5' RACE as the method. TCRdb reprocessed the 5' RACE reads and reports one entry per CDR3 protein, with no DNA. The table lists around 9,800 distinct CDR3 sequences. Concerning this clonotype itself: The target antigen is unknown.

Whole-study results and caveats: Both stem-like memory T cells and precursor exhausted T cells showed comparably high diversity, which set them apart from effector memory cells. There was only minimal overlap between the repertoires of stem-like memory and precursor exhausted T cells.

The V gene's germline CDR1 is SEHNR and CDR2 FQNEAQ (reference sequence). The CDR3 loop spans 14 amino acids. The clonotype originates from a human donor in good health. The chain is built from TRBV7-9 and TRBJ2-7; no DNA is available, so the TRBD1 call from TCRdb remains unchecked. Sequenced sample: CD8+ T cells from PBMCs. The CDR3 protein is CASSSGTVAYEQYF.